This TCR beta chain was found in a study of blood T cell repertoires in COVID-19 (TCRdb year 2020). Turning to the overall study: Collaborator samples came from the United States, Italy and Spain and covered acute and convalescent phases of COVID-19. Samples were obtained from the ongoing ImmuneRACE study (first 160 participants) and from 1,200 or so subjects provided by 6 global collaborators. Where available, HLA class I and class II types were obtained from metadata supplied by the sample provider rather than from assay-based typing. The sample metadata nearly always contained a de-identified subject ID, COVID-19 status, age in years and sex. The repertoires were released in a freely available public database intended as a resource for research on the immune response to SARS-CoV-2. The prospective study material was composed of cDNA or gDNA derived from T cells, B-cell-depleted T cells, or PBMCs. Subjects who had been exposed to COVID-19, were actively infected with it, or had recovered from it provided the deeply sampled blood TCRbeta repertoires that made up the dataset. The investigation overall reported the following: The amount of clinical and demographic metadata varied by source and participant and was provided uncurated.

The CDR3 contains 17 residues, cysteine and phenylalanine counted. Only the CDR3 part of the read is kept: 51 bases, read in frame from the first base. Reading the germline V gene gives CDR1 SGHRS and CDR2 YFSETQ. Trimming accounts for 0 bases at V and 6 bases at J, while the number of junction bases matched to no gene is 7. Each collaborating institution followed its own protocols to collect whole blood in K2EDTA tubes. For TCRbeta analysis, collaborator samples were shipped as frozen whole blood, as isolated PBMCs, or as DNA extracted from either sample type. TCRbeta CDR3 regions were amplified from genomic DNA using the immunoSEQ Assay, a bias-controlled multiplex PCR. The study's processing was this. The number of nucleated cells in each sample was estimated by amplification of reference gene primers within the assay. To quantify the absolute abundance of each unique TCRbeta CDR3 rearrangement, sequence reads were collapsed and filtered. Productive Simpson clonality was computed per sample as the square root of Simpson's diversity index over productive rearrangements. The table was pulled from immuneACCESS by TCRdb, which kept in-frame rearrangements only. Such tables lose some clones; where checked, under half of the loss comes from unresolved V genes, and the rest has no known cause. V and J calls and clone size are as listed in that table; D and trimming were resolved from the DNA. This sample holds 200,000 to 250,000 clones; around 84% were observed only once. The biggest ten clones account for just under 20% of the sample.

About this clone: The antigen it recognizes is unknown. No base-level quality is on record; no much larger clone is a single base apart.

The sequence was collected from a man aged 25 to 45 with active or convalescent COVID-19. The V and J segments used are TRBV5-1 and TRBJ2-1; TRBD2 aligns with 12 central bases. Sequenced: peripheral blood. The DNA sequence follows: TGCGCCAGCAGCTTGGGACTAGCGGGGGTTAACACCAATGAGCAGTTCTTC. Translation gives CASSLGLAGVNTNEQFF.